Detailed here is one T cell receptor beta chain. The data are from a study of blood T cell repertoires in COVID-19. Recruits, aged roughly 18 to 100 years, lived in about two dozen US areas. Clinical history as reported by participants underpinned cohort assignment. In the original analysis: Researchers report that nucleated cell counts were estimated from reference gene primer amplification. Generated by immunoSEQ multiplex PCR, the TCRdb table keeps only in-frame clones and is missing some. That table supplies the V and J calls and clone size; D and trimming were determined from the DNA. The sample yields about 260,000 clones, around 80% seen once. V shed 5 bases, J shed 5 bases, and the junction held 8 bases outside the gene matches. There are 15 residues in the CDR3. CDR1 and CDR2 from the germline V gene are SGHRS and YFSETQ.

The chain is built from TRBV5-1 and TRBJ2-3; 10 bases are a match to TRBD1. This receptor was identified in a young man with acute COVID-19. The sample comprised PBMCs or T cells enriched from blood (not recorded which). CDR3 DNA sequence: TGCGCCAGCAGATCCGACAGGGGGCTTGGAGATACGCAGTATTTT. Its translation: CASRSDRGLGDTQYF.